The 21 T cell receptor beta chains presented below share a single source sample, sequenced in a study of CD8+ T cells in alopecia areata listed by TCRdb under 2018. The library came from the immunoSEQ multiplex PCR assay. RNA was extracted from all samples and reverse transcribed into cDNA, which served as template for TCR sequencing. TCRdb provides this immuneACCESS table in a form limited to in-frame rearrangements. Some clones are lacking; in checked studies, under half of them reflect an unresolved V gene, and why the rest are absent is not known. The sample table contains around 100,000 clones; only one count was recorded for roughly two fifths of them. The ten largest make up approximately 1.4% of the sample. The material sequenced was CD4+ T cells sorted from blood. Source of these receptors: a human donor with alopecia areata.

As DNA, the CDR3 is TGTGCCAGCAGCTTAGCTTTAGCGGGGGCCTACAATGAGCAGTTCTTC. Protein: CASSLALAGAYNEQFF. V is TRBV7-2 and J is TRBJ2-1, with TRBD2 matching over 9 bases. Trimming removed 0 bases from V and 2 bases from J; junction bases left unmatched: 2. The CDR3 is 16 residues long. Germline V lookup: CDR1 SGHTA, CDR2 FQGNSA.

The rearrangement uses TRBV5-6 and TRBJ2-3; 10 bases are shared with TRBD2. Germline V lookup: CDR1 SGHDT, CDR2 YYEEEE. V lost 6 bases, J lost 2 bases, and 18 bases stayed unmatched. The CDR3 has 19 amino acids. The CDR3, as DNA: TGTGCCAGCACCTCGACCCTGGTTAGCGGGGGGCTGCCCACAGATACGCAGTATTTT. It codes for CASTSTLVSGGLPTDTQYF.

The J gene is TRBJ2-4, the V gene TRBV2; TRBD1 agrees at 7 bases. The germline V gene encodes CDR1 SNHLY and CDR2 FYNNEI. V lost 1 base to trimming and J lost 3 bases; unmatched junction nucleotides: 3. CDR3 length: 15 residues. CDR3 nucleotide sequence: TGTGCCAGCAGTGAAGACAGGGGTTACAAAAACATTCAGTACTTC. Translation: CASSEDRGYKNIQYF. The full variable domain, its missing parts supplied by reference TRBV2 and TRBJ2-4, is EPEVTQTPSHQVTQMGQEVILRCVPISNHLYFYWYRQILGQKVEFLVSFYNNEISEKSEIFDDQFSVERPDGSNFTLKIRSTKLEDSAMYFCASSEDRGYKNIQYFGAGTRLSVL.

The chain is built from TRBV29-1 and TRBJ1-6, with D perhaps TRBD1 (6 bases). The CDR3 covers 15 residues. The V gene's germline CDR1 is SQVTM and CDR2 ANQGSEA. Trimming pared 6 bases from V and 7 bases from J, leaving 19 bases between. As DNA, the CDR3 is TGCAGCGTAAAAAACGGGGGCGCCGGGAATTCACCCCTCCACTTT. Translation: CSVKNGGAGNSPLHF.

V and J are TRBV5-1 and TRBJ2-1; 7 bases line up with TRBD2. The trim removed 4 bases at V and 7 bases at J, leaving 11 bases unmatched. Germline assignment: CDR1 SGHRS and CDR2 YFSETQ. The CDR3 contains 15 residues. This CDR3 reads CASSVGLESVNEQFF. The CDR3 DNA reads TGCGCCAGCAGCGTCGGACTAGAGAGTGTAAATGAGCAGTTCTTC.

This clone is a singleton in its sample. A read error is possible here, since a much larger clone lies one base away. The rearrangement joins TRBV5-6 to TRBJ2-1, with D hard to call. The CDR3 contains 11 residues. With 2 bases removed from V and 4 bases from J, the gap between germline ends came to 1 base. Per germline, CDR1 SGHDT and CDR2 YYEEEE. CDR3: CASSFYNEQFF. DNA of the CDR3: TGTGCCAGCAGCTTTTACAATGAGCAGTTCTTC. Drawing the rest from reference TRBV5-6 and TRBJ2-1, the complete variable domain is DAGVTQSPTHLIKTRGQQVTLRCSPKSGHDTVSWYQQALGQGPQFIFQYYEEEERQRGNFPDRFSGHQFPNYSSELNVNALLLGDSALYLCASSFYNEQFFGPGTRLTVL.

This clone showed up just once. The rearrangement joins TRBV2 to TRBJ2-1; D may be TRBD2 (5 bases). V lost 4 bases and J lost 7, with 11 bases in between. This CDR3 comprises 13 residues. The germline V gene encodes CDR1 SNHLY and CDR2 FYNNEI. CDR3 coding DNA: TGTGCCAGCAGTGTACTAGTGGCTAATGAGCAGTTCTTC. Its protein is CASSVLVANEQFF. Variable domain in full (rest from reference TRBV2 and TRBJ2-1): EPEVTQTPSHQVTQMGQEVILRCVPISNHLYFYWYRQILGQKVEFLVSFYNNEISEKSEIFDDQFSVERPDGSNFTLKIRSTKLEDSAMYFCASSVLVANEQFFGPGTRLTVL.

CDR3 amino acids: CASSIEGAEAFF. The DNA for the CDR3 is TGTGCCAGTAGTATAGAGGGGGCTGAAGCTTTCTTT. V usage is TRBV19 and J usage is TRBJ1-1; TRBD1 might be the D (5 bases). Germline lookup yields CDR1 LNHDA and CDR2 SQIVND (reference sequence). Between the trimmed V and J ends, which lost 0 bases and 6 bases, there was a span of 5 bases. The CDR3 length is 12 residues. The full variable domain, in which reference TRBV19 and TRBJ1-1 provide the parts outside the CDR3, is DGGITQSPKYLFRKEGQNVTLSCEQNLNHDAMYWYRQDPGQGLRLIYYSQIVNDFQKGDIAEGYSVSREKKESFPLTVTSAQKNPTAFYLCASSIEGAEAFFGQGTRLTVV.

J is TRBJ1-2 and V is TRBV6-1, with D hard to call. CDR1 and CDR2 (germline): MNHNS, SASEGT. CDR3 length: 13 amino acids. Trimming removed 10 bases from V and 0 bases from J, with 12 bases in between. The CDR3: CATQTLANYGYTF. For the CDR3, the DNA is TGTGCCACCCAGACACTGGCTAACTATGGCTACACCTTC.

The V and J genes are TRBV28 and TRBJ2-7; no definite D call. Trimming removed 6 bases from V and 6 bases from J, with 15 bases in between. The CDR3 sequence is 13 residues long. Germline-derived CDR1 and CDR2 are MDHEN and SYDVKM. CDR3 sequence reads: CASSSVVPGEQYF. In DNA form, the CDR3 reads TGTGCCAGCAGCAGTGTCGTTCCAGGCGAGCAGTACTTC.

The chain has TRBV7-9 and TRBJ2-3; D might be TRBD2 (5 bases). From germline, CDR1 is SEHNR and CDR2 FQNEAQ (reference sequence). The CDR3 totals 13 residues. The V and J ends lost 0 bases and 8 bases respectively, with 9 bases between them. CDR3: CASSLARAGTQYF. In DNA form, the CDR3 reads TGTGCCAGCAGCTTAGCGCGGGCAGGTACGCAGTATTTT.

This sequence joins TRBV27 and TRBJ2-1; TRBD2 aligns across 14 bases. This CDR3 spans 14 amino acids. V dropped 8 bases and J dropped 8; count of bases not matched to a gene: 5. Germline V CDR1 and CDR2: MNHEY, SMNVEV (reference sequence). CDR3 in amino acids: CASRLAGGPYEQFF. CDR3 coding DNA: TGTGCCAGCCGACTAGCGGGGGGGCCGTATGAGCAGTTCTTC.

The chain has TRBV28 and TRBJ1-2; D gene ambiguous. The CDR3 consists of 18 residues. With 5 bases removed from V and 5 bases from J, the gap between germline ends came to 27 bases. CDR1 is MDHEN and CDR2 is SYDVKM in the germline V gene. CDR3 DNA: TGTGCCAGCAGTGCCACATCCGATCCGCGGGCCGACAAATATGGCTACACCTTC. Translating gives CASSATSDPRADKYGYTF.

This sequence joins TRBV14 and TRBJ2-1; D is ambiguous. Trimming cost V 1 base and J 0 bases, with 16 bases left between them. The CDR3 contains 18 residues. Per the germline V gene, CDR1 is SGHDN and CDR2 is FVKESK. CDR3 protein: CASSQGGASASSYNEQFF. The DNA of the CDR3 is TGTGCCAGCAGCCAAGGAGGCGCAAGCGCTAGCTCCTACAATGAGCAGTTCTTC.

This clone has more than one count but fewer than ten. This chain links TRBV19 with TRBJ2-7; TRBD1 aligns across 8 bases. V lost 5 bases and J lost 2; bases outside the gene matches: 5. There are 14 residues in the CDR3. Germline V gene sequence: CDR1 LNHDA, CDR2 SQIVND (reference sequence). CDR3 in amino acids: CASSPRTGTYEQYF. The CDR3 nucleotides are TGTGCCAGTAGTCCCCGGACAGGGACCTACGAGCAGTACTTC.

This clone was seen a single time. The V call is TRBV6-1, the J call TRBJ2-3; 10 nucleotides line up with TRBD2. J gave up 6 bases and V 0 bases, and 6 bases lay outside the gene matches. Germline V gene sequence: CDR1 MNHNS, CDR2 SASEGT. The CDR3 is 16 residues long. The CDR3 bases are TGTGCCAGCAGTGAAGCGTCGCTAGCGGGAGCTGATACGCAGTATTTT. The encoded protein is CASSEASLAGADTQYF.

This clone showed up just a few times. The genes are TRBV18 and TRBJ1-5; D perhaps matches TRBD1 (5 bases). Between the trimmed V and J ends, which lost 1 base and 5 bases, there was a span of 6 bases. The CDR3 spans 13 residues. The germline V gene has CDR1 KGHSH and CDR2 LQKENI. This CDR3 is CASSPQGHQPQHF. The CDR3 bases are TGTGCCAGCTCACCACAGGGACATCAGCCCCAGCATTTT.

V usage is TRBV7-8 and J usage is TRBJ2-7; D unclear. Germline CDR1 is SGHVS and CDR2 is FQNEAQ. V lost 1 base, J lost 5 bases, and 15 bases lay in between. This CDR3 comprises 15 residues. CDR3 protein: CASSLGPLRIHEQYF. Here the CDR3 DNA reads TGTGCCAGCAGCTTAGGACCCCTTAGGATACACGAGCAGTACTTC.

This clone was seen a few times. The gene calls are TRBV2 and TRBJ2-1; D is ambiguous. CDR3 size: 13 residues. Looked up from germline, CDR1 is SNHLY and CDR2 is FYNNEI. Trimming left V 2 bases short and J 5 bases short, with 7 bases between. CDR3 region: CASSEPIHNEQFF. CDR3 sequence (DNA): TGTGCCAGCAGTGAACCTATACACAATGAGCAGTTCTTC.

The CDR3 sequence: CASSLHGGGTEAFF. CDR3 sequence (DNA): TGTGCCAGCAGCTTACATGGGGGTGGCACTGAAGCTTTCTTT. V gene TRBV7-2 combines with J gene TRBJ1-1; possibly TRBD1 for D (5 bases). The V end lost 2 bases, the J end lost 4 bases, and 11 bases lay between the germline ends. The CDR3 loop spans 14 amino acids. Germline V gives CDR1 SGHTA, CDR2 FQGNSA.

CDR3 sequence (DNA): TGTGCCAGCAGTTTATTAGGGCAAGTTAGCACAGATACGCAGTATTTT. Translating it yields CASSLLGQVSTDTQYF. This chain links TRBV27 with TRBJ2-3; D ambiguous. CDR1 and CDR2 (germline): MNHEY, SMNVEV (reference sequence). The CDR3 consists of 16 residues. V lost 1 base and J lost 0, with 11 bases in between.